This T cell receptor beta chain came from a study of a mutant IDH1 vaccine in newly diagnosed glioma. Study results and limitations: Altogether, almost 95% of patients exhibited vaccine-induced immune responses.

Method: immunoSEQ multiplex PCR; TCRdb's copy keeps in-frame clones and lacks some. The sample lists tens of thousands of clones; roughly 90% were seen once. Specified time point: week 5, during vaccination. Vaccination comprised doses that each held 300 ug of mutant IDH1 20-mer peptide, plus topical imiquimod. Concerning this clone itself: The antigen remains unidentified.

The length of the CDR3 is 14 residues. Trimming at V came to 1 base and at J to 9 bases, leaving 6 bases not matched to a gene. Germline loops: CDR1 SGHRS, CDR2 YFSETQ. The source was PBMCs, collected from a glioma patient whose treatment included an IDH1 peptide vaccine. The TCR was taken from a woman aged 50 to 60 with glioma. The chain couples TRBV5-1 to TRBJ2-1; 8 nucleotides align to TRBD2. The CDR3 reads CASSLSAGDFEQFF. The CDR3 DNA reads as TGCGCCAGCAGCTTGTCAGCGGGAGATTTTGAGCAGTTCTTC.